This T cell receptor beta chain was recovered during a study of blood T cell repertoires in COVID-19. At the level of the study: COVID-19 samples from acute and convalescent phases originated in the United States, Italy and Spain.

The study recruited people aged roughly 18 to 89 years across approximately 23 US areas. Assignment of participants to cohorts was predicated upon participant-reported clinical history. Germline CDR1 reads MNHEY; CDR2 reads SVGAGI. The CDR3 runs to 14 residues. V lost 5 bases and J lost 4; bases outside the gene matches: 5. Generated by immunoSEQ multiplex PCR, the TCRdb table keeps only in-frame clones and is missing some. Of some 230,000 clones listed, approximately 90% are singletons. V is TRBV6-5 and J is TRBJ2-1; the match to TRBD2 covers 7 bases. The material sequenced was PBMCs or T cells enriched from blood (not recorded which). This sequence originates from a young woman in a cohort exposed to, infected with or recovered from COVID-19 (not recorded which). The CDR3 protein is CASSLGRGYNEQFF. CDR3 nucleotide sequence: TGTGCCAGCAGTCTTGGGCGGGGGTACAATGAGCAGTTCTTC.